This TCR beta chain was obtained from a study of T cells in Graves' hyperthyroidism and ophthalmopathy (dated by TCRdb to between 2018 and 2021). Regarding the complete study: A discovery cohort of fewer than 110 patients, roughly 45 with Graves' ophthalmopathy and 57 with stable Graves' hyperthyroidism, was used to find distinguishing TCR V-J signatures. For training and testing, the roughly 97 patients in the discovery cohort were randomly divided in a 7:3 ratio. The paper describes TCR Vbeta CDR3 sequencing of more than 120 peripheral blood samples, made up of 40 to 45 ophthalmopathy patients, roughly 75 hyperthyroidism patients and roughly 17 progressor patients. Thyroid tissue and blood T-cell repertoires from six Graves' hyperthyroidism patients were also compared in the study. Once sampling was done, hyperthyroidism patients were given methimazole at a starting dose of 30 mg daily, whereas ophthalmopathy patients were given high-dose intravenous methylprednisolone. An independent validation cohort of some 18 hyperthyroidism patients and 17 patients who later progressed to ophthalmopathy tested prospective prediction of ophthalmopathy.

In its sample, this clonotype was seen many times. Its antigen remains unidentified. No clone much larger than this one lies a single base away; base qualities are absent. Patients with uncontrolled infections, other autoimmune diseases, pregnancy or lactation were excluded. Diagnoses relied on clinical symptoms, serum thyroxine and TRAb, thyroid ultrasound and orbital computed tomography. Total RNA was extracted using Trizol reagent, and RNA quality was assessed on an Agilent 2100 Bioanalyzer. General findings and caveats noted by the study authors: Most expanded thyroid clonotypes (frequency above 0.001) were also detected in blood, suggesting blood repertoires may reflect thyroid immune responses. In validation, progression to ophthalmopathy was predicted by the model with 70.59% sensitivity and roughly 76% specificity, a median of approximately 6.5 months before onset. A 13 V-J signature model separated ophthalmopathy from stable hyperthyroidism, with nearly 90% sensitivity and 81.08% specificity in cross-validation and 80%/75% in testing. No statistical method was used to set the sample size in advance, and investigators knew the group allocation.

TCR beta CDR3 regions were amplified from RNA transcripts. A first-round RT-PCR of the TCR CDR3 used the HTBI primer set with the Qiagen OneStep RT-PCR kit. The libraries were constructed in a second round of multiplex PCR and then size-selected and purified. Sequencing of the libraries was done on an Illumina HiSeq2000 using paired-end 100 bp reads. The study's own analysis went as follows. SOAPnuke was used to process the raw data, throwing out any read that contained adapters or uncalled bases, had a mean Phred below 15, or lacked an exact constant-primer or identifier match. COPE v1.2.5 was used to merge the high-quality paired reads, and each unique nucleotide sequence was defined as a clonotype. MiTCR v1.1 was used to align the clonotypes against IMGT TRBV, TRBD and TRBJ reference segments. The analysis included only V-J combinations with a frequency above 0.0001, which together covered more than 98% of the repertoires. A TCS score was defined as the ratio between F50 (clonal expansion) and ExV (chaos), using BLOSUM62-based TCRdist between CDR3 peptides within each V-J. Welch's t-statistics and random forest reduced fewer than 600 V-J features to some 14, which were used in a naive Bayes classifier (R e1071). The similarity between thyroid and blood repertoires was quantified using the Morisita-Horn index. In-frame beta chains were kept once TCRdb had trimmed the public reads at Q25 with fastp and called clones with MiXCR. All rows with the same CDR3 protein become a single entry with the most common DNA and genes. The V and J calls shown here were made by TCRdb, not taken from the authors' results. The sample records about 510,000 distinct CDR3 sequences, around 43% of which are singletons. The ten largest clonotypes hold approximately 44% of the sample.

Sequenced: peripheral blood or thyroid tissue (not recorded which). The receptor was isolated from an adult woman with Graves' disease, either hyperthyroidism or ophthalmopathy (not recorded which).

The DNA reads TGCAGTGCTGGGCTCTTGGGGGGCTGCGAGACCCAGTACTTC. The resulting protein is CSAGLLGGCETQYF. The rearrangement combines TRBV20-1 with TRBJ2-5; the D gene assignment is perhaps TRBD1 or TRBD2, with each matching 6 bases. At the junction V is shortened by 5 bases and J by 5 bases, with 18 bases in between. CDR1 and CDR2 (DFQATT, SNEGSKA) derive from the germline V gene (reference sequence). Including cysteine and phenylalanine, the CDR3 has 14 amino acids. The sequence is cut down to CDR3 DNA, 42 bases in frame from base 1.